This entry lists 26 T cell receptor beta chains sequenced from one sample in a study of human T cells and chemical hapten exposure listed by TCRdb under 2021. Receptors were amplified or captured by RACE. The sequencer was a NextSeq 500. In TCRdb, the public reads were trimmed at Q25 with fastp and aligned with MiXCR, with productive beta chains retained. For every CDR3 protein sequence, its rows merge into one entry that carries the most common genes and DNA. Present in this sample are roughly 100,000 distinct CDR3 sequences, about 9.3% of which were seen just once. The ten biggest clones cover about 2% of the sample. Reading the label with the study, this specimen's time point is: patch test 2, 6 weeks after DPC sensitization. Taken with the paper, the label for treatment or condition translates to: therapeutic diphenylcyclopropenone sensitization with weekly scalp DPC. This sample comprised whole blood, obtained in connection with sensitization to the hapten diphenylcyclopropenone (DPC). The origin of the receptors is a woman in her thirties or forties with alopecia areata. Some clones in this sample may be carry-over from other donors' samples.

In this sample, this clonotype turned up many times. V and J are TRBV5-1 and TRBJ2-2; no reliable D call. Germline CDR1 reads SGHRS; CDR2 reads YFSETQ. Trimming took off 3 bases at V and 5 bases at J, with 5 bases between the two ends. The CDR3 is made up of 12 amino acids. The CDR3 sequence: CASSSMTGELFF. For the CDR3, the DNA is TGCGCCAGCAGCTCCATGACCGGGGAGCTGTTTTTT.

This clonotype was seen ten or more times. The chain is built from TRBV7-6 and TRBJ2-1; D gene ambiguous. Per germline, CDR1 SGHVS and CDR2 FNYEAQ. V lost 6 bases and J lost 5, with 11 bases in between. This CDR3 region has 13 residues. Here the CDR3 reads CASRHPLHNEQFF. CDR3 nucleotide sequence: TGTGCCAGCAGACACCCGCTGCACAATGAGCAGTTCTTC.

Regarding this clonotype: One base away lies a much larger clone, so this may be a sequencing read error. This chain connects TRBV18 to TRBJ2-5; 8 nucleotides line up with TRBD2. Germline CDR1 reads KGHSH; CDR2 reads LQKENI. The CDR3 consists of 16 residues. After removal of 3 bases from V and 4 bases from J, the junction contained 10 bases not matched to a gene. CDR3 residues: CASSPAGGGHPETQYF. The CDR3 bases are TGTGCCAGCTCACCGGCGGGAGGAGGACATCCAGAGACCCAGTACTTC.

This clonotype was counted many times. This chain joins TRBV29-1 and TRBJ1-4; 8 nucleotides line up with TRBD1. The CDR3 consists of 12 residues. Germline V gene sequence: CDR1 SQVTM, CDR2 ANQGSEA. Trimming took 6 bases from V and 11 from J; bases not matched to a gene: 8. The CDR3 region is CSVAGQDRKLFF. The CDR3 DNA follows: TGCAGCGTCGCGGGACAGGATAGGAAACTGTTTTTT.

This clonotype is labeled medium-sized (0.01 to 0.1%). The rearrangement links TRBV3-1 to TRBJ1-1; the D is unclear. The CDR3 contains 13 residues. V was cut by 3 bases and J by 0 bases, with 5 bases left in between. In germline, CDR1 is LGHDT, CDR2 YNNKEL (reference sequence). CDR3 sequence (DNA): TGTGCCAGCAGCCAGGGGATGAACACTGAAGCTTTCTTT. This gives the protein CASSQGMNTEAFF.

The chain links TRBV18 to TRBJ2-5; a possible D gene is TRBD1 (6 bases). From germline, CDR1 is KGHSH and CDR2 LQKENI. The CDR3 runs 14 residues. Between the trimmed V and J ends, which lost 0 bases and 3 bases, there was a span of 8 bases. The CDR3 DNA follows: TGTGCCAGCTCACCACCTGCAGGGGAAGAGACCCAGTACTTC. It translates to CASSPPAGEETQYF. Combining the CDR3 with reference TRBV18 and TRBJ2-5 gives the whole variable domain NAGVMQNPRHLVRRRGQEARLRCSPMKGHSHVYWYRQLPEEGLKFMVYLQKENIIDESGMPKERFSAEFPKEGPSILRIQQVVRGDSAAYFCASSPPAGEETQYFGPGTRLLVL.

CDR3 sequence: CASSPTSGTPDNEQFF. The CDR3 DNA reads TGTGCCAGCAGCCCCACCTCCGGGACGCCAGACAATGAGCAGTTCTTC. This chain joins TRBV11-2 and TRBJ2-1; D possibly uses TRBD1 or TRBD2 (5 bases each). V dropped 5 bases and J dropped 5 bases, with 19 bases sitting between them. Germline-derived CDR1 and CDR2 are SGHAT and FQNNGV. This CDR3 contains 16 residues.

Details on this clonotype: A much more abundant neighbour one base away suggests this may be a read error. The chain carries TRBV5-5 and TRBJ2-7; 7 positions match TRBD2. The CDR3 is 16 amino acids. Germline V gene lookup returns CDR1 SGHKS and CDR2 YYEKEE (reference sequence). CDR3 nucleotides: TGTACCAGCAGCTTGTTACTAGCGACAAGTACCTACGAGCAGTACTTC. Translation gives CTSSLLLATSTYEQYF. The entire variable domain, with the rest obtained from reference TRBV5-5 and TRBJ2-7, is as follows: DAGVTQSPTHLIKTRGQQVTLRCSPISGHKSVSWYQQVLGQGPQFIFQYYEKEERGRGNFPDRFSARQFPNYSSELNVNALLLGDSALYLCTSSLLLATSTYEQYFGPGTRLTVT.

This clonotype has ten or more counts. The junction departs from the called germline gene at one end, perhaps through a read error. The V call is TRBV20-1, the J call TRBJ2-1; 7 bases align to TRBD2. The CDR3 runs to 11 residues. CDR1 is DFQATT and CDR2 is SNEGSKA in the germline V gene (reference sequence). CDR3 sequence reads: CSARDLGGELF. CDR3 DNA sequence: TGCAGTGCTAGAGATTTGGGGGGGGAGCTCTTC.

This clonotype was seen a handful of times. V and J are TRBV19 and TRBJ1-5; the D gene is possibly TRBD1 (6 bases). The V gene lost 6 bases and the J gene lost 6 bases, with 9 bases spanning the gap. CDR3 length: 12 amino acids. Germline V gene sequence: CDR1 LNHDA, CDR2 SQIVND (reference sequence). The CDR3 protein is CASSRGLQPQHF. The CDR3 DNA reads as TGTGCCAGTAGCAGGGGACTTCAGCCCCAGCATTTT. Full variable domain (outside the CDR3, taken from reference TRBV19 and TRBJ1-5): DGGITQSPKYLFRKEGQNVTLSCEQNLNHDAMYWYRQDPGQGLRLIYYSQIVNDFQKGDIAEGYSVSREKKESFPLTVTSAQKNPTAFYLCASSRGLQPQHFGDGTRLSIL.

The chain combines TRBV9 with TRBJ2-7, with 7 bases matching TRBD2. Germline assignment: CDR1 SGDLS and CDR2 YYNGEE. The junction had 8 bases not matched to a gene; V was cut back by 0 bases and J by 11 bases. This CDR3 region has 13 residues. CDR3: CASSVDLAGVEYF. In nucleotides, the CDR3 is TGTGCCAGCAGCGTAGATTTGGCGGGAGTGGAGTACTTC.

CDR3 DNA sequence: TGCGCCAGCAGCCCTACAGGTAGCAATCAGCCCCAGCATTTT. Protein product: CASSPTGSNQPQHF. This sequence joins TRBV5-1 and TRBJ1-5, with D maybe TRBD1 (5 bases). The CDR3 extends over 14 amino acids. V lost 4 bases and J 0 bases, leaving 8 bases between the germline ends. The germline V gene has CDR1 SGHRS and CDR2 YFSETQ.

In this sample, this clonotype turned up once. The chain has TRBV16 and TRBJ2-5; D is perhaps TRBD1 or TRBD2 (5 bases each). The CDR3 extends over 16 amino acids. The V and J ends lost 0 bases and 5 bases respectively, with 16 bases between them. Germline V gene sequence: CDR1 KGHSY, CDR2 FQNENV. The CDR3 DNA follows: TGTGCCAGCAGCCAATCTTGGCAGGGTCAGCGGGAGACCCAGTACTTC. Translating it yields CASSQSWQGQRETQYF. Full variable domain (missing parts from reference TRBV16 and TRBJ2-5): GEEVAQTPKHLVRGEGQKAKLYCAPIKGHSYVFWYQQVLKNEFKFLISFQNENVFDETGMPKERFSAKCLPNSPCSLEIQATKLEDSAVYFCASSQSWQGQRETQYFGPGTRLLVL.

In its sample, this clonotype was seen a few times. The CDR3 bases are TGCAGTGCTAGAGATCAGACAGGGCATCAGCCCCAGCATTTT. Its translation: CSARDQTGHQPQHF. V usage is TRBV20-1 and J usage is TRBJ1-5; 7 bases line up with TRBD1. Losses at the gene ends were 0 bases for V and 5 bases for J; bases not matched to a gene: 4. The CDR3 length is 14 residues. Germline CDR1 DFQATT, CDR2 SNEGSKA (reference sequence).

This clonotype came up a few times. The chain carries TRBV28 and TRBJ2-7, with D unresolved. Germline V gene data show CDR1 as MDHEN and CDR2 as SYDVKM. This CDR3 comprises 13 residues. V lost 4 bases to trimming and J lost 4 bases, with 11 bases between them. The CDR3 DNA sequence: TGTGCCAGCAGTTCGGCAAACAGATACGAGCAGTACTTC. Protein product: CASSSANRYEQYF.

This chain links TRBV29-1 with TRBJ2-5; the D gene is possibly TRBD1 (6 bases). Per the germline V gene, CDR1 is SQVTM and CDR2 is ANQGSEA. Trimming shortened V by 2 bases and J by 1 base, and 11 bases separated the two germline ends. This CDR3 is 14 amino acids long. CDR3 loop: CSVETPGAQETQYF. CDR3 nucleotides: TGCAGCGTTGAAACCCCAGGGGCCCAAGAGACCCAGTACTTC.

At least ten counts were recorded for this clonotype. This sequence joins TRBV4-2 and TRBJ2-1; D may correspond to TRBD1 or TRBD2 (5 bases each). Trimming took 4 bases from V and 15 from J, leaving 19 bases between them. Germline CDR1 and CDR2: LGHNA and YNFKEQ. The CDR3 spans 13 residues. The CDR3 here is CASSPLLGAQGFF. The CDR3 bases are TGTGCCAGCAGCCCCCTCTTGGGAGCCCAGGGGTTCTTC.

This clonotype was observed at least ten times. The V and J genes are TRBV6-5 and TRBJ2-1; 7 bases fit TRBD2. V lost 10 bases, J lost 12 bases, and 9 bases stayed unmatched. The V gene's germline CDR1 is MNHEY and CDR2 SVGAGI. The CDR3 totals 11 residues. The CDR3 loop reads CATPLGGRQFF. Written as DNA, the CDR3 is TGTGCCACACCTTTGGGGGGGAGGCAGTTCTTC.

This clonotype occurred many times. This chain connects TRBV11-2 to TRBJ2-1, with D possibly being TRBD2 (6 bases). The CDR3 loop spans 13 amino acids. Trimming removed 1 base at V and 15 bases at J, with 16 bases between. The germline V gene has CDR1 SGHAT and CDR2 FQNNGV. The CDR3 DNA is TGTGCCAGCAGCTTAGTGGGGTGGAGGGGTCTGTTCTTC. It is translated as CASSLVGWRGLFF.

This chain joins TRBV5-1 and TRBJ2-7; D ambiguous. The V end was cut by 0 bases, the J end by 5 bases, with 6 bases between. This CDR3 is 12 amino acids long. The germline V gene encodes CDR1 SGHRS and CDR2 YFSETQ. CDR3 protein: CASSLGVHEQYF. As DNA, the CDR3 is TGCGCCAGCAGCTTGGGGGTACACGAGCAGTACTTC.

The DNA for the CDR3 is TGCAGCGTTGAGGGGAGCGGGAGCTCCTACGAGCAGTACTTC. This translates into CSVEGSGSSYEQYF. The rearrangement uses TRBV29-1 and TRBJ2-7, with 8 bases aligning to TRBD2. Looked up from germline, CDR1 is SQVTM and CDR2 is ANQGSEA. This CDR3 region has 14 residues. V trimming: 3 bases; J trimming: 0 bases; junction bases outside the gene matches: 4.

This clonotype has just a few counts. V usage is TRBV7-2 and J usage is TRBJ2-5, with TRBD2 matching 16 bases. The CDR3 length is 15 residues. Trimming removed 5 bases from V and 5 bases from J; junction bases left unmatched: 2. Germline assignment: CDR1 SGHTA and CDR2 FQGNSA. Here the CDR3 DNA reads TGTGCCAGCAGCCCGGGACTAGCGGGAGGGGAGACCCAGTACTTC. This gives the protein CASSPGLAGGETQYF. The full variable domain, in which reference TRBV7-2 and TRBJ2-5 provide the parts outside the CDR3, is GAGVSQSPSNKVTEKGKDVELRCDPISGHTALYWYRQSLGQGLEFLIYFQGNSAPDKSGLPSDRFSAERTGGSVSTLTIQRTQQEDSAVYLCASSPGLAGGETQYFGPGTRLLVL.

This clonotype was found once. Being one base from a much bigger clone, this may be a read error. This chain uses TRBV29-1 with TRBJ2-7; D gene unclear. Germline-derived CDR1 and CDR2 are SQVTM and ANQGSEA. V lost 3 bases to trimming and J lost 2 bases, with 8 bases between them. The CDR3 is 12 residues long. The CDR3 region is CSVEDGTYEQYF. The CDR3 DNA sequence: TGCAGCGTTGAGGACGGTACCTACGAGCAGTACTTC.

This clonotype was detected ten times or more. The chain couples TRBV6-5 to TRBJ2-2; D is unresolved. Germline loops: CDR1 MNHEY, CDR2 SVGAGI. This CDR3 has 13 amino acids. V gave up 2 bases and J gave up 7 bases, with 8 bases separating them. The CDR3 reads CASSYRAGGELFF. CDR3 DNA sequence: TGTGCCAGCAGTTACAGGGCTGGCGGGGAGCTGTTTTTT.

This clonotype was recorded at least ten times. This chain connects TRBV5-4 to TRBJ1-2; D may be TRBD1 (5 bases). CDR3 length: 14 residues. Germline V gene data show CDR1 as SGHNT and CDR2 as YYREEE (reference sequence). V lost 3 bases, J lost 5 bases, and 14 bases lay in between. This CDR3 is CASSSKEGPYGYTF. DNA of the CDR3: TGTGCCAGCAGCTCAAAAGAGGGGCCTTATGGCTACACCTTC.

This clonotype was picked up a small number of times. The chain links TRBV28 to TRBJ2-7; 7 positions agree with TRBD2. V shed 4 bases, J shed 0 bases, and the junction held 6 bases outside the gene matches. The CDR3 totals 15 residues. Germline CDR1 MDHEN, CDR2 SYDVKM. The DNA of the CDR3 is TGTGCCAGCAGTTCCTTGGGGGGGAGCTCCTACGAGCAGTACTTC. It codes for CASSSLGGSSYEQYF.